This T cell receptor beta chain came from a study of OX40 agonist ivuxolimab in advanced cancers. Overall study: Those treated in dose escalation had hepatocellular carcinoma, melanoma, renal cell cancer or head and neck cancer.

This clone was picked up one time. The target antigen is unknown. Clones were sequenced by immunoSEQ multiplex PCR, and TCRdb holds only the in-frame ones, with some missing. The table has 60,000 or so clones, around 83% seen once. General study findings and limits: On average, a greater number of expanded clones characterised CD8+ T cells relative to CD4+. By week 6 at 0.1 to 3.0 mg/kg, blood CD4+ and CD8+ T cells had expanded clonally. Also present in some nonresponders was a low level of normalized T-cell clonal expansion.

Source: CD4+ or CD8+ T cells sorted from blood, taken in a trial of the OX40 agonist ivuxolimab. This receptor was taken from an adult with an advanced solid tumor such as melanoma, head and neck, liver or kidney cancer.

CDR3 nucleotide sequence: TGTGCCAGCAGTAACAGGGGAAATGAGCAGTTCTTC. Translation: CASSNRGNEQFF. The J gene is TRBJ2-1, the V gene TRBV6-5; 7 bases match TRBD1. There are 12 residues in the CDR3. Germline loops: CDR1 MNHEY, CDR2 SVGAGI. The V segment lost 5 bases and the J segment 7 bases; nucleotides outside the gene matches: 2.